The clone carrying this T cell receptor beta chain was counted a few times. Its antigen is not identified. The PCR employed 60 Vbeta primers together with 13 Jbeta primers. Sequenced by immunoSEQ multiplex PCR; TCRdb stores in-frame clones only, minus some. This table has some 97,000 clones, roughly 80% appearing once. Germline loops: CDR1 SGHDT, CDR2 YYEEEE. The CDR3 consists of 14 residues. V dropped 9 bases and J dropped 3; count of bases not matched to a gene: 8. This sample is drawn from a study of cytomegalovirus exposure and HLA in healthy donors. General observations from the study: The study dropped some indistinguishable V segments, TRBV6-2 and TRBV6-3 among them. TCR beta chains numbering approximately 150 were designated cytomegalovirus-associated.

Sequenced sample: PBMCs. This TCR derives from a male donor in good health and CMV-seropositive. J is TRBJ2-1 and V is TRBV5-6; 8 bases match TRBD1. The CDR3 reads CATTGQVDYNEQFF. The DNA for the CDR3 is TGTGCCACGACGGGACAGGTGGACTACAATGAGCAGTTCTTC.